Listed below are T cell receptor beta chains from one sample, sequenced in a study of T cell changes during pregnancy in multiple sclerosis. TCRdb keeps only in-frame clones here, not all; method: immunoSEQ multiplex PCR. The data hold 39,000 or so clones, with 90% to 95% observed a single time. The specimen comprised CD8+ T cells from peripheral blood mononuclear cells, sampled in the third trimester of pregnancy. These receptors were collected from a female donor with multiple sclerosis, enrolled in a pregnancy study. Each CDR3 is given with its conserved first and last residue. D genes are given only for firm matches. Rows may omit the clone size; those that give it use once, few, many or a size class.

>TRBD2|NA|TRBJ2-7|TRBV11-3
TGTGCCAGCAGCTTTGGACTAGCCTACGAGCAGTACTTC
CASSFGLAYEQYF
>TRBD1|NA|TRBJ2-7|TRBV7-6
TGTGCCAGCAGCCCCCGGACAGGCTCCTACGAGCAGTACTTC
CASSPRTGSYEQYF
>NA|few|TRBJ1-1|TRBV27
TGTGCCAGCAGTCCCGGTATAGGGGCTGAAGCTTTCTTT
CASSPGIGAEAFF
>NA|NA|TRBJ2-7|TRBV4-3
TGCGCCAGCAGCCAAGTAAGGGGTACCTACGAGCAGTACTTC
CASSQVRGTYEQYF
>TRBD2|NA|TRBJ2-1|TRBV19
TGTGCCAGTAGTATGACTAGCGGGGGTTCCTACAATGAGCAGTTCTTC
CASSMTSGGSYNEQFF
>TRBD1|many|TRBJ2-7|TRBV4-2
TGTGCCAGCAGCCCATACCCGGGACAGGGGAGACACGAGCAGTACTTC
CASSPYPGQGRHEQYF
>NA|NA|TRBJ2-1|TRBV27
TGTGCCAGCGGGCGGGGTCCTAACAATGAGCAGTTCTTC
CASGRGPNNEQFF
>NA|NA|TRBJ1-1|TRBV13
TGTGCCAGCAGCCCGGCACCGGGCACTGAAGCTTTCTTT
CASSPAPGTEAFF
>NA|NA|TRBJ2-7|TRBV27
TGTGCCAGCAGTACACAGGTGACCTTGGGAGAGCAGTACTTC
CASSTQVTLGEQYF
>NA|NA|TRBJ2-7|TRBV14
TGTGCCAGCAGCGGCTATCAGGGTCCCTCACCTTCTGTCTCCTTCGAGCAGTACTTC
CASSGYQGPSPSVSFEQYF
>NA|NA|TRBJ1-2|TRBV19
TGTGCCAGTAGTACGGGACTACATGGCTACACCTTC
CASSTGLHGYTF
>TRBD1|NA|TRBJ1-4|TRBV6-6
TGTGCCAGCAGGGGACAGATAAATGAAAAACTGTTTTTT
CASRGQINEKLFF
>NA|NA|TRBJ2-5|TRBV15
TGTGCCACCTCGTCTTATACAGGGCAAGAGACCCAGTACTTC
CATSSYTGQETQYF
>TRBD1|NA|TRBJ2-7|TRBV5-1
TGCGCCAGCAGCTTGGCCGGGACAGGGTCCTACGAGCAGTACTTC
CASSLAGTGSYEQYF
>NA|NA|TRBJ2-5|TRBV14
TGTGCCAGCAGCCAAGATCCAATCGGGACCCAGTACTTC
CASSQDPIGTQYF
>TRBD2|once|TRBJ2-3|TRBV27
TGTGCCAGCAGTGGCCTAGCGGGAGGGTTCTCAGATACGCAGTATTTT
CASSGLAGGFSDTQYF
>TRBD1|NA|TRBJ2-5|TRBV11-2
TGTGCCAGCAGCTTGGACTTGGGACAGGGGGCGGTCGAAGAGACCCAGTACTTC
CASSLDLGQGAVEETQYF
>NA|NA|TRBJ1-5|TRBV29-1
TGCAGCGTTGAAGTCGGGGATAGCAATCAGCCCCAGCATTTT
CSVEVGDSNQPQHF
>TRBD2|once|TRBJ2-1|TRBV6-4
TGTGCCAGCAGTGAAGAGACTAGCGGGAGGAATGAGCAGTTCTTC
CASSEETSGRNEQFF
>NA|once|TRBJ2-5|TRBV28
TGTGCCAGCAGTTTCTCGAGGGACATCCGAGGGACCCAGTACTTC
CASSFSRDIRGTQYF
>NA|NA|TRBJ2-4|TRBV27
TGTGCCAGCAGAGAGGAAAATCAGTACTTC
CASREENQYF
>NA|NA|TRBJ1-2|TRBV28
TGTGCCAGCAGTTTGGGGCCCCGGAATGGCTACACCTTC
CASSLGPRNGYTF
>NA|NA|TRBJ1-2|TRBV5-4
TGTGCCAGCAGCTTGGATGCGGTGTATGGCTACACCTTC
CASSLDAVYGYTF
>TRBD1|NA|TRBJ2-7|TRBV5-1
TGCGCCAGCAGCTTGGCCTGGGGCTTACGGGACAGTATTTACGAGCAGTACTTC
CASSLAWGLRDSIYEQYF
>TRBD2|NA|TRBJ2-3|TRBV19
TGTGCCAGTAGTACCCTAAGCGGGAGGAGCACAGATACGCAGTATTTT
CASSTLSGRSTDTQYF
>NA|NA|TRBJ2-1|TRBV7-9
TGTGCCAGCAGCTTAATTAAGGGGCGGGACCACAATGAGCAGTTCTTC
CASSLIKGRDHNEQFF